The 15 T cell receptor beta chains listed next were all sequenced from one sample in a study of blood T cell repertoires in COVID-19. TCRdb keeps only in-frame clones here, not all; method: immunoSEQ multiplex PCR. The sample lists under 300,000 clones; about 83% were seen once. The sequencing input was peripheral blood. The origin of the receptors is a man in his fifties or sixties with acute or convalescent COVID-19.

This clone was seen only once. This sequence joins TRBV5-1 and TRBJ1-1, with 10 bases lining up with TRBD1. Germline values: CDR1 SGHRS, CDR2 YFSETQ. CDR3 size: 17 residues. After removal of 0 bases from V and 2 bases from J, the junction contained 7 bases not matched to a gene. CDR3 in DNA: TGCGCCAGCAGCTTGGGCGGGACAGGGGTTATTAACACTGAAGCTTTCTTT. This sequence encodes CASSLGGTGVINTEAFF.

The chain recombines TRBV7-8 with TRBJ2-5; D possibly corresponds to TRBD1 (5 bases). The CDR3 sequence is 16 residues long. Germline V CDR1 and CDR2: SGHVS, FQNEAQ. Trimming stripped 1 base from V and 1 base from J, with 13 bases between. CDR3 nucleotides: TGTGCCAGCAGCTTAGTGCGTTGGACATCCCAAGAGACCCAGTACTTC. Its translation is CASSLVRWTSQETQYF.

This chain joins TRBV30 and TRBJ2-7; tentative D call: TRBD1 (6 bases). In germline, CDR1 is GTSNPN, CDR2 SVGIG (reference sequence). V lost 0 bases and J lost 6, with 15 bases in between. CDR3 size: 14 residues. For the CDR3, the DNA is TGTGCCTGGAGTGTAGTCAGGGGTGAGGCCGAGCAGTACTTC. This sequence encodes CAWSVVRGEAEQYF.

The CDR3 sequence is CASSPGQGDYYGYTF. CDR3 nucleotide sequence: TGTGCCAGCAGCCCTGGACAGGGCGATTACTATGGCTACACCTTC. The chain links TRBV9 to TRBJ1-2; TRBD1 matches 8 bases. This CDR3 comprises 15 residues. The germline CDR1 and CDR2 sequences are SGDLS and YYNGEE. Trimming removed 4 bases from V and 3 bases from J; junction bases left unmatched: 8.

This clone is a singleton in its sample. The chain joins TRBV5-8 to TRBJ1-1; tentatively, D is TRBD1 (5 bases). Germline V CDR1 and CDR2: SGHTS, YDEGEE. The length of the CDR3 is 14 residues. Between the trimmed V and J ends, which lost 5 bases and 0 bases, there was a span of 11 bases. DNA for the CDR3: TGTGCCAGCAGATCGGGACTTATGAACACTGAAGCTTTCTTT. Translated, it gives CASRSGLMNTEAFF.

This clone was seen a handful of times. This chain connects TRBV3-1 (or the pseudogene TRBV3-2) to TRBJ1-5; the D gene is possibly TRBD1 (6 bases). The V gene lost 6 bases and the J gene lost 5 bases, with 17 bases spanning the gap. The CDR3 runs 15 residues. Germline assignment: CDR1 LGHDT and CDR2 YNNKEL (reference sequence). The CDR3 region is CASRYEQGKDQPQHF. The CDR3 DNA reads TGTGCCAGCAGGTATGAGCAGGGGAAGGATCAGCCCCAGCATTTT.

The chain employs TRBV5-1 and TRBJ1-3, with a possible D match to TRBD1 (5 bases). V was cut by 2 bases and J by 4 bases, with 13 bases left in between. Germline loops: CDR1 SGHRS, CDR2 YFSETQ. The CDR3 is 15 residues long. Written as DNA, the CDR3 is TGCGCCAGCAGCTTACGGGGGGAGATCGGAAACACCATATATTTT. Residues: CASSLRGEIGNTIYF.

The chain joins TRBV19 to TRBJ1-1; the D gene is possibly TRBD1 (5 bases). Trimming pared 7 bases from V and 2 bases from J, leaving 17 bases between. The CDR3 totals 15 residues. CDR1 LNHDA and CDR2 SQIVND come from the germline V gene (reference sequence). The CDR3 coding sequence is TGTGCCAGTAACCACCTTGGGACTCTTAACACTGAAGCTTTCTTT. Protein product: CASNHLGTLNTEAFF.

CDR3 amino acids: CASSIGQQRNYGYTF. In DNA form, the CDR3 reads TGTGCCAGTAGTATAGGACAGCAACGAAACTATGGCTACACCTTC. The chain combines TRBV19 with TRBJ1-2; D may be TRBD1 (5 bases). V was clipped by 1 base and J by 2 bases, with 11 bases between them. This CDR3 contains 15 residues. Germline V gene data show CDR1 as LNHDA and CDR2 as SQIVND (reference sequence).

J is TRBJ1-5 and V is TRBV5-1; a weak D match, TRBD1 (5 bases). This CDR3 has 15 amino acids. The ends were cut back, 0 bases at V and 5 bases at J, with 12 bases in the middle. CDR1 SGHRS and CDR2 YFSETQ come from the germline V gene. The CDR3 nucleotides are TGCGCCAGCAGCTTGGCCGGAAAGGGGCATCAGCCCCAGCATTTT. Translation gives CASSLAGKGHQPQHF.

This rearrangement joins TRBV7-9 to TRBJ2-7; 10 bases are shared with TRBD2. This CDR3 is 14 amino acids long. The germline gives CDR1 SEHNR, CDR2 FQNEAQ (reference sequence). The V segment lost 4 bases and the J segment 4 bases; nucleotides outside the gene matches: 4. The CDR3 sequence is CASSSAGGPYEQYF. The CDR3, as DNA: TGTGCCAGCAGCTCAGCGGGAGGGCCTTACGAGCAGTACTTC.

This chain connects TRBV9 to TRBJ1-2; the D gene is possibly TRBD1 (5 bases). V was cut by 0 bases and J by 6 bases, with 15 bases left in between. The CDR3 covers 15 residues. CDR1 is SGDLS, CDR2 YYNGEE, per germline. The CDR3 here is CASSVGWDFSDGYTF. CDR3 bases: TGTGCCAGCAGCGTAGGATGGGACTTTTCGGATGGCTACACCTTC.

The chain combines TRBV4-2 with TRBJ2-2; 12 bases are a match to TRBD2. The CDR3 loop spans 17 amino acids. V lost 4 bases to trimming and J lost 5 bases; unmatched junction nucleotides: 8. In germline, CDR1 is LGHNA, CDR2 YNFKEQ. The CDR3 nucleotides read TGTGCCAGCAGCCTAGCAGGACTAGCGGGACTGACCGGGGAGCTGTTTTTT. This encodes CASSLAGLAGLTGELFF.

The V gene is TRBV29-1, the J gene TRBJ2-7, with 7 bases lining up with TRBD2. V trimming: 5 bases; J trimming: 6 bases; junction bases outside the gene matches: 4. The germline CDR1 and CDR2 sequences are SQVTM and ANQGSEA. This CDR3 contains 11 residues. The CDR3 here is CSVLGGSEQYF. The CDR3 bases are TGCAGCGTTCTCGGGGGGAGCGAGCAGTACTTC.

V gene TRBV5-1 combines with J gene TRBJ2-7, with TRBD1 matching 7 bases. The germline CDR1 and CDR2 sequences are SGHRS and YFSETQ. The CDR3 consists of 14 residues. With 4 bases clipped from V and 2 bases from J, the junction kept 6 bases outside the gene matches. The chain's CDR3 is CASSLRQGPYEQYF. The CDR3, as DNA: TGCGCCAGCAGCCTCCGACAGGGACCCTACGAGCAGTACTTC. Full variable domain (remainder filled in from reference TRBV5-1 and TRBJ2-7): KAGVTQTPRYLIKTRGQQVTLSCSPISGHRSVSWYQQTPGQGLQFLFEYFSETQRNKGNFPGRFSGRQFSNSRSEMNVSTLELGDSALYLCASSLRQGPYEQYFGPGTRLTVT.